This entry features one TCR beta chain sequence. Its antigen is still unknown. Trimming at V came to 4 bases and at J to 7 bases, leaving 7 bases not matched to a gene. Looked up from germline, CDR1 is SGHRS and CDR2 is YFSETQ. The CDR3 is 14 residues long. The sample comes from a study of T cell responses to AZD1222 COVID-19 vaccine. Study-wide findings and caveats: Two AZD1222 doses significantly raised spike-specific TCR breadth and depth over controls.

Clones were sequenced by immunoSEQ multiplex PCR, and TCRdb holds only the in-frame ones, with some missing. Of more than 150,000 clones detected, around 92% appear once; the ten largest clones hold roughly a tenth. The sample here was peripheral blood, taken on day 0 of AZD1222 vaccination. This TCR was sampled from an adult in good health. The genes are TRBV5-1 and TRBJ1-1; 10 bases fit TRBD1. The CDR3 bases are TGCGCCAGCAGCGTAGACCGGGACAGGGGTGAAGCTTTCTTT. This gives the protein CASSVDRDRGEAFF.